This TCR beta chain was documented in a study of T cell responses to AZD1222 COVID-19 vaccine. The overall study: Investigators merged groups given second doses at roughly 4 or roughly 12 weeks. Notes on the study in general: The study identified only five to seven AZD1222 recipients as seropositive at baseline. The reported proportion of spike-specific TCRs targeting unmutated variant regions was nearly half.

Data came from immunoSEQ multiplex PCR; TCRdb stores just in-frame clones and leaves some out. The sample includes tens of thousands of clones, approximately 83% of them seen just once. Deletions cut 6 bases from V and 6 bases from J, with 12 bases between. This CDR3 spans 13 amino acids. Germline CDR1 reads MNHEY; CDR2 reads SVGEGT. About this clone itself: Its target is not known.

This sample comprised peripheral blood, obtained on day 0 of AZD1222 vaccination. This receptor was identified in an adult in good health. J is TRBJ1-5 and V is TRBV6-2 or TRBV6-3; D unclear. The CDR3 spells CASSSVGLQPQHF. CDR3 coding DNA: TGTGCCAGCAGCTCAGTAGGGCTTCAGCCCCAGCATTTT.